Presented here are 18 T cell receptor beta chains from one specimen sequenced in a study of blood T cells in healthy people across ages. Primers used in a second PCR of about 6 to 11 cycles were a sample-barcoded 5' primer and a J-beta primer mix. TCRdb called the 5' RACE reads again in MiXCR, with one record for every CDR3 protein. The sample holds 650,000 to 1,000,000 distinct CDR3 sequences, roughly 40% seen once. The sequencing sample was made of blood. These TCRs come from a young man in good health.

The chain carries TRBV28 and TRBJ1-4; D ambiguous. The ends were cut back, 6 bases at V and 0 bases at J, with 8 bases in the middle. The CDR3 covers 14 residues. Germline V gene sequence: CDR1 MDHEN, CDR2 SYDVKM. Here the CDR3 reads CASRDSATNEKLFF. The CDR3 DNA is TGTGCCAGCAGGGATTCAGCAACTAATGAAAAACTGTTTTTT.

The sample holds a few counts of this clonotype. The chain has TRBV12-3 or TRBV12-4 and TRBJ2-1; no clear D gene. Trimming left V 6 bases short and J 8 bases short, with 11 bases between. The length of the CDR3 is 12 residues. DNA of the CDR3: TGTGCCAGCAGCGTCCGAATGGATGAGCAGTTCTTC. Amino acid sequence: CASSVRMDEQFF.

This clonotype was counted a single time. The CDR3 sequence: CATHGTVAKGSYEQYF. CDR3 DNA: TGTGCCACCCACGGGACAGTCGCTAAAGGATCCTACGAGCAGTACTTC. The rearrangement joins TRBV6-2 or TRBV6-3 to TRBJ2-7, with 7 bases lining up with TRBD1. Per germline, CDR1 MNHEY and CDR2 SVGEGT. The CDR3 is made up of 16 amino acids. With V trimmed by 10 bases and J by 1 base, 16 bases remained unmatched.

On this clonotype itself: This may stem from a read error, because a much larger clone lies one nucleotide away. J is TRBJ2-7 and V is TRBV5-1; D might be TRBD1 or TRBD2, each matching 5 bases. Per the germline V gene, CDR1 is SGHRS and CDR2 is YFSETQ. V lost 2 bases to trimming and J lost 0 bases, with 12 bases between them. This CDR3 has 15 amino acids. The CDR3 loop reads CASSFTGTLSYEQYF. The CDR3 region has the DNA TGCGCCAGCAGCTTTACCGGGACGCTCTCCTACGAGCAGTACTTC.

The sample holds many counts of this clonotype. The chain recombines TRBV29-1 with TRBJ2-1; no firm D call. Germline values: CDR1 SQVTM, CDR2 ANQGSEA. The CDR3 has 12 amino acids. V shed 7 bases and J shed 0 bases, with 7 bases lying between them. The CDR3 protein is CSAESSYNEQFF. In DNA form, the CDR3 reads TGCAGCGCAGAGAGCTCCTACAATGAGCAGTTCTTC.

This clonotype was found a few times. The chain uses TRBV4-1 and TRBJ2-1, with D perhaps matching TRBD2 (5 bases). CDR3 length: 16 residues. Trimming cost V 1 base and J 2 bases, with 12 bases left between them. Germline V gene lookup returns CDR1 MGHRA and CDR2 YSYEKL. The DNA for the CDR3 is TGCGCCAGCAGCCAAGTGGACTTGCAAGCCTACAATGAGCAGTTCTTC. Protein product: CASSQVDLQAYNEQFF.

This clonotype was recorded a few times. V and J are TRBV20-1 and TRBJ2-5; D not certain. V lost 6 bases and J 2 bases, leaving 16 bases between the germline ends. Per germline, CDR1 DFQATT and CDR2 SNEGSKA (reference sequence). The CDR3 length is 14 residues. CDR3 residues: CSAPPLGLQETQYF. The CDR3 DNA is TGCAGTGCCCCTCCTTTAGGCCTACAAGAGACCCAGTACTTC.

This clonotype was counted only a few times. The DNA of the CDR3 is TGCGCCAGCAGCCCTCAGGGGGGCGGAACAAATCAGCCCCAGCATTTT. It specifies CASSPQGGGTNQPQHF. The rearrangement joins TRBV5-1 to TRBJ1-5; the match to TRBD1 covers 7 bases. V lost 4 bases, J lost 4 bases, and 11 bases stayed unmatched. This CDR3 contains 16 residues. CDR1 is SGHRS and CDR2 is YFSETQ in the germline V gene.

This clonotype occurred many times. The chain has TRBV15 and TRBJ1-2; the D is unclear. The CDR3 is 22 amino acids. Per germline, CDR1 LNHNV and CDR2 YYDKDF (reference sequence). Trimming removed 5 bases from V and 4 bases from J, with 38 bases in between. CDR3 in DNA: TGTGCCACCAGCCACCTTTTTGTGGGGTCAAGTCCTCCAGCGCGGACCGCCTATGGCTACACCTTC. Protein product: CATSHLFVGSSPPARTAYGYTF.

This clonotype was detected only a few times. The chain carries TRBV15 and TRBJ2-1, with a tentative D call TRBD2 (6 bases). Gene TRBJ2-7 matches the end of the DNA better, so the J call may be wrong. This CDR3 has 14 residues. Germline CDR1 and CDR2: LNHNV and YYDKDF (reference sequence). The CDR3 spells CATSNSGPYNEQYF. The CDR3 nucleotides are TGTGCCACCAGCAATAGCGGTCCCTACAATGAGCAGTACTTC.

On this clonotype itself: This may be a read error: a much more frequent sequence differs by one nucleotide. The chain couples TRBV6-2 or TRBV6-3 to TRBJ2-1; weak D call: TRBD2 (6 bases). CDR3 length: 13 residues. V shed 11 bases and J shed 1 base, with 12 bases lying between them. Germline V gene lookup returns CDR1 MNHEY and CDR2 SVGEGT. CDR3 DNA: TGTGCCGGCGGTGGGGGGTCCTACAATGAGCAGTTCTTC. Protein sequence: CAGGGGSYNEQFF.

The chain joins TRBV27 to TRBJ2-3; 7 bases fit TRBD2. V trimming: 6 bases; J trimming: 4 bases; junction bases outside the gene matches: 10. The germline V gene has CDR1 MNHEY and CDR2 SMNVEV (reference sequence). This CDR3 is built from 15 residues. CDR3 loop: CASSPGPTSADTQYF. CDR3 nucleotide sequence: TGTGCCAGCAGCCCGGGACCTACTAGCGCAGATACGCAGTATTTT.

This chain links TRBV6-1 with TRBJ1-2; TRBD1 matches 9 bases. The CDR3 sequence is 17 residues long. V gave up 1 base and J gave up 5 bases; unmatched junction bases: 11. Germline CDR1 and CDR2: MNHNS and SASEGT. CDR3: CASSEGMGTGSRYGYTF. Written as DNA, the CDR3 is TGTGCCAGCAGTGAAGGAATGGGGACAGGGTCACGTTATGGCTACACCTTC.

The chain combines TRBV11-2 with TRBJ2-7, with 14 bases that match TRBD2. CDR1 SGHAT and CDR2 FQNNGV come from the germline V gene. The CDR3 is 16 residues long. J lost 3 bases, V lost 4 bases, and 5 bases had no gene match. The CDR3: CASSSPGLAGVYEQYF. CDR3 bases: TGTGCCAGCAGCTCGCCGGGACTAGCGGGGGTCTACGAGCAGTACTTC.

This clonotype was detected a few times. This chain connects TRBV18 to TRBJ2-7; 7 bases agree with TRBD1. This CDR3 has 14 amino acids. CDR1 is KGHSH, CDR2 LQKENI, per germline. V lost 6 bases, J lost 1 base, and 6 bases stayed unmatched. The CDR3 here is CASSSRDRSYEQYF. The CDR3 DNA follows: TGTGCCAGCTCTTCCCGGGACAGATCCTACGAGCAGTACTTC.

In the case of this clonotype: The junction and the germline gene differ at one end; a read error may be behind it. The chain links TRBV6-6 to TRBJ1-1, with 7 bases aligning to TRBD1. Germline V gene lookup returns CDR1 MNHNY and CDR2 SVGAGI (reference sequence). CDR3 length: 13 residues. The CDR3 region is CASIPDRDTGAFF. The CDR3 DNA is TGTGCCAGCATCCCCGACAGGGACACTGGAGCTTTCTTT.

This clonotype was counted a few times. The chain combines TRBV27 with TRBJ1-1; D may be TRBD1 (6 bases). This CDR3 has 14 amino acids. V lost 6 bases and J lost 5, with 16 bases in between. CDR1 MNHEY and CDR2 SMNVEV come from the germline V gene (reference sequence). The CDR3 sequence is CASRSFRGRTEAFF. DNA of the CDR3: TGTGCCAGCAGGTCGTTCAGGGGAAGAACTGAAGCTTTCTTT.

J is TRBJ1-1 and V is TRBV7-9; a weak D match, TRBD1 (5 bases). CDR1 is SEHNR and CDR2 is FQNEAQ in the germline V gene (reference sequence). The CDR3 is 14 amino acids. Trimming shortened V by 8 bases and J by 4 bases, and 17 bases separated the two germline ends. CDR3 DNA sequence: TGTGCCAGCTGCCGACAGAGGGCGGGCACTGAAGCTTTCTTT. This gives the protein CASCRQRAGTEAFF.